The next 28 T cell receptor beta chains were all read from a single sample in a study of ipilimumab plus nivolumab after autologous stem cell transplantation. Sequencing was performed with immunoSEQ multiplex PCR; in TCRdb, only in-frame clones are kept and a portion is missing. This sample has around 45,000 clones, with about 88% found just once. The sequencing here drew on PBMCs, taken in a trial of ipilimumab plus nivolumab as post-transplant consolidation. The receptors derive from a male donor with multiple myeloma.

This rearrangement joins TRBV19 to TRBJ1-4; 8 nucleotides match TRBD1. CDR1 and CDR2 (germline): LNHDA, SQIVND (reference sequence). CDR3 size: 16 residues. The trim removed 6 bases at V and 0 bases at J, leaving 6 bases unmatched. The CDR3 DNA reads TGTGCCAGTAGCCCGGGACAGGCACCAACTAATGAAAAACTGTTTTTT. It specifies CASSPGQAPTNEKLFF.

CDR3 coding DNA: TGTGCCAGCAGCCCGACAGGCTCTAGCACAGATACGCAGTATTTT. Translating gives CASSPTGSSTDTQYF. The gene calls are TRBV7-7 and TRBJ2-3, with D maybe TRBD1 (6 bases). Trimming took off 5 bases at V and 0 bases at J, with 12 bases between the two ends. Germline V gives CDR1 SSHAT, CDR2 FNYEAQ (reference sequence). The CDR3 spans 15 residues.

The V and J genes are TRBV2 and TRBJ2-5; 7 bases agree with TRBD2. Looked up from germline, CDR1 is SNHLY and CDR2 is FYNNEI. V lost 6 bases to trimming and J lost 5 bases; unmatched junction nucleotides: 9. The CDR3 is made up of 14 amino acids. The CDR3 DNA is TGTGCCAGCAGCGCCCTAACAGCGGGGGAGACCCAGTACTTC. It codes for CASSALTAGETQYF. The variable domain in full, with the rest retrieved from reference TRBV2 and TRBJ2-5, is EPEVTQTPSHQVTQMGQEVILRCVPISNHLYFYWYRQILGQKVEFLVSFYNNEISEKSEIFDDQFSVERPDGSNFTLKIRSTKLEDSAMYFCASSALTAGETQYFGPGTRLLVL.

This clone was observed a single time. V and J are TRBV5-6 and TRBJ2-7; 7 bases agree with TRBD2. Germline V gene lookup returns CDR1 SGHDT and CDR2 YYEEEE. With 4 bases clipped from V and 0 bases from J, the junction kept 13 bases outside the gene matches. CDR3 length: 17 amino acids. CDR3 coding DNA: TGTGCCAGCAGCCGGAGGGCTAGCGGAGGTAGCTCCTACGAGCAGTACTTC. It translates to CASSRRASGGSSYEQYF.

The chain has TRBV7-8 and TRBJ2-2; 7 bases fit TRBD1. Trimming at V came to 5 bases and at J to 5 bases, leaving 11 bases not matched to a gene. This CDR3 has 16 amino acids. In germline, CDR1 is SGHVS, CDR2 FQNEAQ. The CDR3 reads CASSPRQGYETGELFF. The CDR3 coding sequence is TGTGCCAGCAGCCCCCGACAGGGATATGAGACCGGGGAGCTGTTTTTT.

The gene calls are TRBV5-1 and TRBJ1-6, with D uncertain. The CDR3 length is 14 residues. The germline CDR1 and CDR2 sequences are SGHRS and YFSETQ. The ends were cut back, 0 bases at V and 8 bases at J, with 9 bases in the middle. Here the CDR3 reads CASSLAGSDSPLHF. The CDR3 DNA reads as TGCGCCAGCAGCTTGGCCGGGAGCGATTCACCCCTCCACTTT.

CDR3 sequence reads: CASSLLRTGQNEQFF. DNA of the CDR3: TGTGCCAGCAGCTTGCTGAGGACAGGTCAAAATGAGCAGTTCTTC. The chain is built from TRBV7-9 and TRBJ2-1; 7 bases line up with TRBD1. Germline CDR1 SEHNR, CDR2 FQNEAQ (reference sequence). Losses at the gene ends were 3 bases for V and 7 bases for J; bases not matched to a gene: 9. The CDR3 is made up of 15 amino acids. Looking up the rest from reference TRBV7-9 and TRBJ2-1 gives the full variable domain: DTGVSQNPRHKITKRGQNVTFRCDPISEHNRLYWYRQTLGQGPEFLTYFQNEAQLEKSRLLSDRFSAERPKGSFSTLEIQRTEQGDSAMYLCASSLLRTGQNEQFFGPGTRLTVL.

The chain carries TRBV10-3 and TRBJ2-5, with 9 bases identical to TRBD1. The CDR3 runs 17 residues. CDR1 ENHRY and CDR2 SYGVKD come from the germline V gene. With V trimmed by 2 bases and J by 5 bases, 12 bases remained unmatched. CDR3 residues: CAISERPGGQGLETQYF. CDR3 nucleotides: TGTGCCATCAGTGAGCGCCCCGGGGGACAGGGACTGGAGACCCAGTACTTC.

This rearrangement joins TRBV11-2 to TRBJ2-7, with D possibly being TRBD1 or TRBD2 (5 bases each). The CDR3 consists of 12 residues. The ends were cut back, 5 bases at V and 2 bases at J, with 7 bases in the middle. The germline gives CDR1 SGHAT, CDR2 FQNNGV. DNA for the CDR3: TGTGCCAGCAGCCCGGGGCCCTACGAGCAGTACTTC. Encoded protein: CASSPGPYEQYF.

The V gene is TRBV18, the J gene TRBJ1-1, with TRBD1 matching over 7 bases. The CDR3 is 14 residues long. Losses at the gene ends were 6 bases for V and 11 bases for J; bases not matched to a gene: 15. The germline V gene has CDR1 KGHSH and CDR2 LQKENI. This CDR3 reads CASSRPEGGIIAFF. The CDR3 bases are TGTGCCAGCTCGCGCCCCGAAGGGGGCATAATTGCTTTCTTT. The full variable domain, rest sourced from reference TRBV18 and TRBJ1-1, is NAGVMQNPRHLVRRRGQEARLRCSPMKGHSHVYWYRQLPEEGLKFMVYLQKENIIDESGMPKERFSAEFPKEGPSILRIQQVVRGDSAAYFCASSRPEGGIIAFFGQGTRLTVV.

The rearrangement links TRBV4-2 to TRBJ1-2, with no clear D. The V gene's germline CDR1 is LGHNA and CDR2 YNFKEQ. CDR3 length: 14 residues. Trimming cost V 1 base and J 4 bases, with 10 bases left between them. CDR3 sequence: CASSQGSIAYGYTF. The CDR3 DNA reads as TGTGCCAGCAGCCAAGGGTCGATTGCCTATGGCTACACCTTC.

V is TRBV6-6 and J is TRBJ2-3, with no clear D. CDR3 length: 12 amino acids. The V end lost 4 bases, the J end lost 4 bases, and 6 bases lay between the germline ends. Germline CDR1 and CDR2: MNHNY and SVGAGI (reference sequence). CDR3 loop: CASSSESDTQYF. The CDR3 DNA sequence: TGTGCCAGCAGTTCTGAGTCAGATACGCAGTATTTT.

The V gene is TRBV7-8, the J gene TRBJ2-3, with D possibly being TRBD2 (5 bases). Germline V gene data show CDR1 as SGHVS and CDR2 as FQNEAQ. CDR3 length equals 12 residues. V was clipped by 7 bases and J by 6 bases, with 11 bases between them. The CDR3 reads CASTKGSDTQYF. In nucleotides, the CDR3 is TGTGCCAGCACCAAAGGGAGCGATACGCAGTATTTT.

The CDR3 coding sequence is TGTGCCAGCTCCCGGGACAGGGGTTACACTGAAGCTTTCTTT. This encodes CASSRDRGYTEAFF. This rearrangement joins TRBV18 to TRBJ1-1, with 10 positions matching TRBD1. The germline V gene encodes CDR1 KGHSH and CDR2 LQKENI. The ends lost 6 bases at V and 3 bases at J; junction bases unmatched: 4. The CDR3 runs to 14 residues.

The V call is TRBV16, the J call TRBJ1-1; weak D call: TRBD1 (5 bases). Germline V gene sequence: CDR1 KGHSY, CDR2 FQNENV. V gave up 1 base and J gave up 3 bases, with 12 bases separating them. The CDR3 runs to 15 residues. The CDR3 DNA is TGTGCCAGCAGCCAATTTCGGGGGAAAGACACTGAAGCTTTCTTT. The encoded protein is CASSQFRGKDTEAFF.

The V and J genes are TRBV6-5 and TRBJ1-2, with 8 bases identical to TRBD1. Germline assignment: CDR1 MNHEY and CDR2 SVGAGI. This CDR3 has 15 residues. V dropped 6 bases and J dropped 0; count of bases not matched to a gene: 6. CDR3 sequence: CASRGAGGPNYGYTF. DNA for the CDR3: TGTGCCAGCAGGGGGGCAGGGGGCCCTAACTATGGCTACACCTTC.

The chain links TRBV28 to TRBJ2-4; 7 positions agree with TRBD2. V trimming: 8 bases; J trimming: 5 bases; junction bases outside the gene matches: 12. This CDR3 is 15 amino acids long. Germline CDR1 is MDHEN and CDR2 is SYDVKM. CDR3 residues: CASLPGGGTENIQYF. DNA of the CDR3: TGTGCCAGCCTACCGGGGGGAGGTACTGAAAACATTCAGTACTTC.

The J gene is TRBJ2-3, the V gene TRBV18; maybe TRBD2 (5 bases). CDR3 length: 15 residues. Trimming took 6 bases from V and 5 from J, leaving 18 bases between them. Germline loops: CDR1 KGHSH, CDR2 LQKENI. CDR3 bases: TGTGCCAGCTCGCCCAACCGGACTCCTGGAGATACGCAGTATTTT. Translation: CASSPNRTPGDTQYF.

CDR3 amino acids: CASSVAGTTGEQFF. CDR3 bases: TGTGCCAGCAGCGTAGCGGGGACAACAGGGGAGCAGTTCTTC. This rearrangement joins TRBV9 to TRBJ2-1, with TRBD1 as a possible D gene (6 bases). Trimming shortened V by 0 bases and J by 10 bases, and 14 bases separated the two germline ends. The germline gives CDR1 SGDLS, CDR2 YYNGEE. The CDR3 has 14 amino acids.

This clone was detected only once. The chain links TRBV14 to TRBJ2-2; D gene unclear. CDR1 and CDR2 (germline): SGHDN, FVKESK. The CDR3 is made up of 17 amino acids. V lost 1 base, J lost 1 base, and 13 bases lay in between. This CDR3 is CASSQAQTAVNTGELFF. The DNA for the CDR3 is TGTGCCAGCAGCCAAGCCCAGACGGCGGTGAACACCGGGGAGCTGTTTTTT.

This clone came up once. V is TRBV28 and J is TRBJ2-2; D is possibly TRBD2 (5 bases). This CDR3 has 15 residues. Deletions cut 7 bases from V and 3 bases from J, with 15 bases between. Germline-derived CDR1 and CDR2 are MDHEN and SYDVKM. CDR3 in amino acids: CASTMSYGDTGELFF. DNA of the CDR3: TGTGCCAGCACCATGAGTTACGGGGACACCGGGGAGCTGTTTTTT. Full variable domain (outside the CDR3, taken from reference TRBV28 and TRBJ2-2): DVKVTQSSRYLVKRTGEKVFLECVQDMDHENMFWYRQDPGLGLRLIYFSYDVKMKEKGDIPEGYSVSREKKERFSLILESASTNQTSMYLCASTMSYGDTGELFFGEGSRLTVL.

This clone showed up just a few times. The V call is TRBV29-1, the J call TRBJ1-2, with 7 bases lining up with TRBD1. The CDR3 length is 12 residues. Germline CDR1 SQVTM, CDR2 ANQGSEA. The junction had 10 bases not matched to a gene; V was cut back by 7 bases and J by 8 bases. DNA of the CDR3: TGCAGCGCCAGGACAGGCCTAGGCGGCTACACCTTC. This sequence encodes CSARTGLGGYTF.

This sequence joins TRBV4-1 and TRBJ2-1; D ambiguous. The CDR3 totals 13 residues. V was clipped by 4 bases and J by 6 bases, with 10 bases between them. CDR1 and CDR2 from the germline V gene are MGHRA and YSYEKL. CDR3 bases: TGCGCCAGCAGCCCTCCGTTAGGCAATGAGCAGTTCTTC. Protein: CASSPPLGNEQFF.

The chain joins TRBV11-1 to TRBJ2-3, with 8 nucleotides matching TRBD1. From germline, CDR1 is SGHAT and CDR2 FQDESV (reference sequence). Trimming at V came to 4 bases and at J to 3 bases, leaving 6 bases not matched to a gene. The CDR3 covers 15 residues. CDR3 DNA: TGTGCCAGCAGCTCGACAGGGGTGAGAACAGATACGCAGTATTTT. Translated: CASSSTGVRTDTQYF. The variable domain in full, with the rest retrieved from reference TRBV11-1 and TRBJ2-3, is EAEVAQSPRYKITEKSQAVAFWCDPISGHATLYWYRQILGQGPELLVQFQDESVVDDSQLPKDRFSAERLKGVDSTLKIQPAELGDSAMYLCASSSTGVRTDTQYFGPGTRLTVL.

Here the CDR3 DNA reads TGCGCCAGCACCAGGGAGGTGGACACAGATACGCAGTATTTT. It encodes CASTREVDTDTQYF. The chain couples TRBV5-1 to TRBJ2-3, with D possibly TRBD2 on 6 matching bases. The germline gives CDR1 SGHRS, CDR2 YFSETQ. Trimming took 6 bases from V and 2 from J, leaving 13 bases between them. The CDR3 length is 14 residues.

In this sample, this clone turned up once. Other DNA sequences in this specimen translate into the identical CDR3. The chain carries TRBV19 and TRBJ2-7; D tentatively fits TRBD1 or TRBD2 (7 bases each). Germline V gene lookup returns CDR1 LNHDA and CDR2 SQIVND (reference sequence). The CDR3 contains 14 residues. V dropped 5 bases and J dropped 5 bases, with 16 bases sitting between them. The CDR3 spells CASSSGGGLNEQYF. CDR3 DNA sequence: TGTGCCAGTAGTTCAGGGGGGGGTTTGAACGAGCAGTACTTC.

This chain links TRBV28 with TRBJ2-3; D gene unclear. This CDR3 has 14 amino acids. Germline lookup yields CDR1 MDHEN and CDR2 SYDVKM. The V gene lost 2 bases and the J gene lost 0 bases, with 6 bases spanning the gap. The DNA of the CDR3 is TGTGCCAGCAGTTTAGAGACTAGCACAGATACGCAGTATTTT. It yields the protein CASSLETSTDTQYF.

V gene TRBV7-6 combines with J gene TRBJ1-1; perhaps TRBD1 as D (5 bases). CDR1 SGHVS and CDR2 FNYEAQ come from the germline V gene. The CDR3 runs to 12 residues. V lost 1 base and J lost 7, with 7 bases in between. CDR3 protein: CASSLGGIEAFF. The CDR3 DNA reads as TGTGCCAGCAGCTTAGGGGGGATTGAAGCTTTCTTT.